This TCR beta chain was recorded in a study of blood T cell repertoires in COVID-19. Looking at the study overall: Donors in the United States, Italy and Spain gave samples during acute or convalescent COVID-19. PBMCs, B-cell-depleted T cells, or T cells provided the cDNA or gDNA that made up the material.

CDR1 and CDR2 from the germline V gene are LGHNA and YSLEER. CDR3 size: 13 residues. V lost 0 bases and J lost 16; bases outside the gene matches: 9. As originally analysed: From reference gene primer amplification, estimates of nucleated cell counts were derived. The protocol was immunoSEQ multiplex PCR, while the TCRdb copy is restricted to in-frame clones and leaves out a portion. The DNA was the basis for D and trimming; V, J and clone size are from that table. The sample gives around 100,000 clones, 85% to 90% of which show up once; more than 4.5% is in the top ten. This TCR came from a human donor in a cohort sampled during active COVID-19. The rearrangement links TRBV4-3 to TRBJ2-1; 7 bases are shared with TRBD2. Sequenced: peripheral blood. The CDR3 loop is CASSQDRAGSQFF. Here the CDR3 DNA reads TGCGCCAGCAGCCAAGATCGAGCGGGGAGCCAATTCTTC.